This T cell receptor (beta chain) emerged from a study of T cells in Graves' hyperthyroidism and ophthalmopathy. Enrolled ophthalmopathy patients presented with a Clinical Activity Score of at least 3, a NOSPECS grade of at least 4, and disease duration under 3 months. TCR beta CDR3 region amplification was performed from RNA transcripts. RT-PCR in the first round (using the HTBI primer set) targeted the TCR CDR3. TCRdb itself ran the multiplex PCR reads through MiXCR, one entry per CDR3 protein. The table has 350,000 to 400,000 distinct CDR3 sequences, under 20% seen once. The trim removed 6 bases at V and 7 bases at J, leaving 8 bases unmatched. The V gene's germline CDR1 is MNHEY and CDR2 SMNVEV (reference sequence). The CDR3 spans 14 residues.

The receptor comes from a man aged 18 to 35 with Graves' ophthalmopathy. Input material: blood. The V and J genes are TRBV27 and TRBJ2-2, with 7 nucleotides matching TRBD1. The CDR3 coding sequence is TGTGCCAGCAGCACTAGGGGGCCGGTCGGGGAGCTGTTTTTT. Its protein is CASSTRGPVGELFF.